These T cell receptor beta chains were read from a single sample in a study of blood T cells in healthy people across ages. Each CDR3 protein is one row after TCRdb ran MiXCR on the 5' RACE reads. The sample lists fewer than 900,000 distinct CDR3 sequences; 35% to 45% were seen once. Sequencing was performed on blood. The source of these receptors is a woman in her fifties or sixties in good health. Each CDR3 is given with its conserved first and last residue. The D gene is left open where the match is weak. Clone size is not always given. Where it is, it says once, few, many or a class for expanded clones.

size: NA; D: NA; J: TRBJ2-1; V: TRBV5-1; DNA: TGCGCCAGCGCCCCTCAAGCGAGGATTGTCAATGAGCAGTTCTTC; CDR3: CASAPQARIVNEQFF
size: NA; D: NA; J: TRBJ2-1; V: TRBV3-1; DNA: TGTGCCAGCAGCAAATCGAGCCTAAATGAGCAGTTCTTC; CDR3: CASSKSSLNEQFF
size: NA; D: NA; J: TRBJ2-3; V: TRBV6-2/TRBV6-3; DNA: TGTGCCACCGTGAGGGGGACGACAATAGCAGATACGCAGTATTTT; CDR3: CATVRGTTIADTQYF
size: NA; D: TRBD1; J: TRBJ1-2; V: TRBV9; DNA: TGTGCCAGCAGCTATAGACAGGGATGGGGTGGCTACACCTTC; CDR3: CASSYRQGWGGYTF
size: NA; D: NA; J: TRBJ2-6; V: TRBV3-1; DNA: TGTGCCAGCAGCCAAGATGGCAGGGCGATCGGGGCCAACGTCCTGACTTTC; CDR3: CASSQDGRAIGANVLTF
size: NA; D: NA; J: TRBJ1-1; V: TRBV7-2; DNA: TGTGCCAGCAGCTTAGCGGATGTAACCCCCACTGAAGCTTTCTTT; CDR3: CASSLADVTPTEAFF
size: NA; D: NA; J: TRBJ2-3; V: TRBV7-3; DNA: TGTGCCAGCAGCAGAGAAGAGGCCCGCACAGATACGCAGTATTTT; CDR3: CASSREEARTDTQYF
size: few; D: NA; J: TRBJ2-7; V: TRBV29-1; DNA: TGCAGCGTTGAAGGGGGGTCCCCGGGACACTCCTACGAGCAGTACTTC; CDR3: CSVEGGSPGHSYEQYF
size: NA; D: TRBD1; J: TRBJ2-7; V: TRBV7-2; DNA: TGTGCCGGCAGCTTGGGTCCGGGACAGACCTACGAGCAGTACTTC; CDR3: CAGSLGPGQTYEQYF
size: NA; D: NA; J: TRBJ2-5; V: TRBV18; DNA: TGTGCCAGCTCACCAGCCCAAGAGACCCAGTACTTC; CDR3: CASSPAQETQYF
size: few; D: NA; J: TRBJ2-7; V: TRBV27; DNA: TGTGCCAGCAGTTTAAGAGGGGATTTCGACGAGCAGTACTTC; CDR3: CASSLRGDFDEQYF
size: NA; D: NA; J: TRBJ2-5; V: TRBV20-1; DNA: TGCAGTGCTAGAGATCAGGGGTTCGCAGAGACCCAGTACTTC; CDR3: CSARDQGFAETQYF
size: NA; D: NA; J: TRBJ1-6; V: TRBV25-1; DNA: TGTGCCAGCAGTAACGACTGGGATAATTCACCCCTCCACTTT; CDR3: CASSNDWDNSPLHF
size: few; D: NA; J: TRBJ1-5; V: TRBV20-1; DNA: TGCAGTGCTAGAGAGGACAGTAGCAATCAGCCCCAGCATTTT; CDR3: CSAREDSSNQPQHF
size: NA; D: NA; J: TRBJ1-2; V: TRBV7-6; DNA: TGTGCCAGCAGCCACTCCCCGGACGGGTCTAACTATGGCTACACCTTC; CDR3: CASSHSPDGSNYGYTF
size: once; D: NA; J: TRBJ2-1; V: TRBV5-4; DNA: TGTGCTACAAGCGGAGATACATACAATGAGCAGTTCTTC; CDR3: CATSGDTYNEQFF
size: many; D: NA; J: TRBJ2-5; V: TRBV20-1; DNA: TGCAGTGCTAGGGGTATCGGGGAGACCCAGTACTTC; CDR3: CSARGIGETQYF
size: once; D: NA; J: TRBJ2-7; V: TRBV5-1; DNA: TGCGCCAGCAGCTTGGAGGGGACTCCCTACGAGCAGTACTTC; CDR3: CASSLEGTPYEQYF